This passage covers 28 T cell receptor beta chains from one sample sequenced in a study of control samples from healthy donors and cancer patients (dated by TCRdb to the early 2020s). The library was built by means of the immunoSEQ multiplex PCR assay. TCRdb mirrors the immuneACCESS table, restricted to in-frame sequences. Some clones are absent from its copies; in checked studies, under half trace to an unresolved V gene, and the reason for the others is unknown. The sample table contains under 80,000 clones; only one count was recorded for 94% of them. The biggest ten clones account for roughly 6.1% of the sample. The specimen was blood. The origin of the receptors is a woman aged 40 to 55 in good health.

The chain has TRBV7-6 and TRBJ2-7, with TRBD1 matching over 8 bases. Germline assignment: CDR1 SGHVS and CDR2 FNYEAQ. Trimming cost V 1 base and J 0 bases; bases outside gene matches: 5. This CDR3 has 16 residues. This CDR3 is CASSLGVQGGSYEQYF. In DNA form, the CDR3 reads TGTGCCAGCAGCTTAGGGGTACAGGGGGGCTCCTACGAGCAGTACTTC.

This clone has more than one count but fewer than ten. The chain employs TRBV15 and TRBJ1-2, with 8 nucleotides matching TRBD1. This CDR3 is built from 15 residues. The trim removed 0 bases at V and 4 bases at J, leaving 4 bases unmatched. Germline V lookup: CDR1 LNHNV, CDR2 YYDKDF (reference sequence). CDR3 in DNA: TGTGCCACCAGCAGAGACCCAACAGGGGGCTATGGCTACACCTTC. Protein product: CATSRDPTGGYGYTF.

The chain has TRBV6-5 and TRBJ2-7; D is possibly TRBD1 (6 bases). The CDR3 is 14 residues long. Germline loops: CDR1 MNHEY, CDR2 SVGAGI. V was pared by 10 bases and J by 4 bases, with 20 bases between. CDR3 nucleotide sequence: TGTGCCACGCACCTTGGGGGCCCGCCGTACGAGCAGTACTTC. It specifies CATHLGGPPYEQYF.

The rearrangement uses TRBV19 and TRBJ1-2; 7 nucleotides align to TRBD1. Trimming at V came to 6 bases and at J to 8 bases, leaving 6 bases not matched to a gene. Germline V CDR1 and CDR2: LNHDA, SQIVND (reference sequence). The CDR3 is 12 amino acids. The CDR3 coding sequence is TGTGCCAGTAGAACAGGGGCGCTGGGCTACACCTTC. Translated, it gives CASRTGALGYTF.

Written as DNA, the CDR3 is TGTGCCAGCAGTTTACCAAGCCGGGACAGGGGGCGCAAGGGCTATAATTCACCCCTCCACTTT. This gives the protein CASSLPSRDRGRKGYNSPLHF. The rearrangement joins TRBV28 to TRBJ1-6, with TRBD1 matching 12 bases. The CDR3 spans 21 residues. The germline gives CDR1 MDHEN, CDR2 SYDVKM. V lost 2 bases and J lost 3; bases outside the gene matches: 14.

The chain couples TRBV7-3 to TRBJ2-3; 9 bases are a match to TRBD2. CDR1 SGHTA and CDR2 FQGTGA come from the germline V gene. V shed 4 bases, J shed 0 bases, and the junction held 17 bases outside the gene matches. CDR3 length: 20 residues. Written as DNA, the CDR3 is TGTGCCAGCAGCTCCCCCCCGGGCGCGGGGGGGCCCACTAGCACAGATACGCAGTATTTT. Translated: CASSSPPGAGGPTSTDTQYF.

The chain carries TRBV7-2 and TRBJ1-4; maybe TRBD1 (6 bases). Germline V gene lookup returns CDR1 SGHTA and CDR2 FQGNSA. V was cut by 1 base and J by 6 bases, with 12 bases left in between. The CDR3 runs 15 residues. CDR3 amino acids: CASSLVMGADEKLFF. CDR3 coding DNA: TGTGCCAGCAGCTTAGTGATGGGGGCGGATGAAAAACTGTTTTTT.

The chain links TRBV27 to TRBJ1-4; D is undetermined. The CDR3 has 15 amino acids. CDR1 and CDR2 (germline): MNHEY, SMNVEV (reference sequence). V was shortened by 1 base and J by 5 bases, with 11 bases between the two germline ends. CDR3 sequence reads: CASSLYSGKNEKLFF. CDR3 sequence (DNA): TGTGCCAGCAGTTTATATTCTGGAAAGAATGAAAAACTGTTTTTT.

The count of this clone is one. The chain carries TRBV12-3 or TRBV12-4 and TRBJ2-3; D remains ambiguous. Trimming took off 1 base at V and 11 bases at J, with 7 bases between the two ends. The CDR3 runs to 11 residues. CDR3: CASSLGGVQYF. CDR3 coding DNA: TGTGCCAGCAGTTTAGGAGGAGTGCAGTATTTT.

The genes are TRBV11-2 and TRBJ2-1, with 10 bases matching TRBD2. From germline, CDR1 is SGHAT and CDR2 FQNNGV. The V and J ends lost 1 base and 6 bases, in that order; junction bases with no gene match: 3. This CDR3 has 15 residues. CDR3 nucleotide sequence: TGTGCCAGCAGCTTAGGCGCTAGCGGGAGCAATGAGCAGTTCTTC. It is translated as CASSLGASGSNEQFF.

The chain links TRBV4-3 to TRBJ1-1, with D possibly being TRBD1 (5 bases). V was cut by 0 bases and J by 0 bases, with 8 bases left in between. The germline CDR1 and CDR2 sequences are LGHNA and YSLEER. The CDR3 length is 15 residues. Here the CDR3 DNA reads TGCGCCAGCAGCCAAGATTCAGGGATGAACACTGAAGCTTTCTTT. Residues: CASSQDSGMNTEAFF.

This chain uses TRBV4-2 with TRBJ2-7; perhaps TRBD1 as D (5 bases). Per germline, CDR1 LGHNA and CDR2 YNFKEQ. V was shortened by 5 bases and J by 2 bases, with 19 bases between the two germline ends. The CDR3 covers 16 residues. The CDR3 is CASSYDRGSAPYEQYF. In DNA, the CDR3 is TGTGCCAGCAGCTACGACAGAGGCTCTGCCCCCTACGAGCAGTACTTC.

V and J are TRBV18 and TRBJ1-1; no clear D. Germline-derived CDR1 and CDR2 are KGHSH and LQKENI. V was cut by 3 bases and J by 3 bases, with 14 bases left in between. CDR3 size: 15 residues. The DNA for the CDR3 is TGTGCCAGCTCACCCTCTAATGCGGCCTACACTGAAGCTTTCTTT. Translation gives CASSPSNAAYTEAFF.

The chain carries TRBV16 and TRBJ1-2, with unresolved D. The CDR3 covers 15 residues. The V end was cut by 0 bases, the J end by 6 bases, with 14 bases between. Germline CDR1 KGHSY, CDR2 FQNENV. CDR3 amino acids: CASSQSMSTDNGYTF. DNA for the CDR3: TGTGCCAGCAGCCAATCGATGAGTACAGACAATGGCTACACCTTC.

Notes on this clone: An end of the junction does not agree with germline; a read error may underlie this. The chain recombines TRBV6-5 with TRBJ1-3, with D unclear. The CDR3 has 14 residues. Germline CDR1 is MNHEY and CDR2 is SVGAGI. The CDR3 sequence: CASSYFSGGDTIYF. The CDR3 nucleotides read TGTGCCAGCAGTTACTTTTCTGGTGGAGACACCATATATTTT.

The V and J genes are TRBV25-1 and TRBJ2-2; D gene uncertain. The germline V gene encodes CDR1 MGHDK and CDR2 SYGVNS. The V end lost 2 bases, the J end lost 5 bases, and 9 bases lay between the germline ends. This CDR3 region has 14 residues. The CDR3 here is CASSEPQKTGELFF. The CDR3 bases are TGTGCCAGCAGTGAACCCCAAAAGACCGGGGAGCTGTTTTTT.

The V gene is TRBV10-1, the J gene TRBJ1-2; 12 bases match TRBD1. The CDR3 extends over 15 amino acids. Germline V gene data show CDR1 as WNHNN and CDR2 as SYGVQD (reference sequence). The V gene end was trimmed by 5 bases and the J gene end by 3 bases; junction bases not matched to a gene: 4. The DNA of the CDR3 is TGCGCCAGCAGTTCGGGACAGGGGGCGGACTATGGCTACACCTTC. Amino acid sequence: CASSSGQGADYGYTF.

V is TRBV5-1 and J is TRBJ1-1; 10 bases agree with TRBD1. The CDR3 is made up of 14 amino acids. Germline assignment: CDR1 SGHRS and CDR2 YFSETQ. J was trimmed by 6 bases and V by 5 bases; bases with no gene match: 7. CDR3 in DNA: TGCGCCAGCAGAGAGACAGGGGGCAGGGCTGAAGCTTTCTTT. It translates to CASRETGGRAEAFF.

The gene calls are TRBV5-6 and TRBJ1-2; no definite D call. The V gene lost 4 bases and the J gene lost 0 bases, with 4 bases spanning the gap. The CDR3 consists of 12 residues. Germline V gene data show CDR1 as SGHDT and CDR2 as YYEEEE. The CDR3 region is CASSVANYGYTF. CDR3 DNA sequence: TGTGCCAGCAGCGTGGCTAACTATGGCTACACCTTC.

V gene TRBV30 combines with J gene TRBJ1-2; no definite D call. The CDR3 totals 12 residues. The germline V gene has CDR1 GTSNPN and CDR2 SVGIG (reference sequence). V lost 8 bases to trimming and J lost 4 bases, with 14 bases between them. The CDR3 is CATTDLIYGYTF. The CDR3, as DNA: TGTGCCACAACGGACTTGATCTATGGCTACACCTTC.

The V and J genes are TRBV6-6 and TRBJ2-7; D is undetermined. Trimming stripped 0 bases from V and 6 bases from J, with 18 bases between. The CDR3 covers 16 residues. The germline gives CDR1 MNHNY, CDR2 SVGAGI (reference sequence). CDR3 in amino acids: CASSYSRALSSGEQYF. The CDR3 DNA reads as TGTGCCAGCAGTTACTCGAGAGCACTGAGTTCGGGCGAGCAGTACTTC.

V is TRBV30 and J is TRBJ2-7, with 10 bases identical to TRBD1. Per the germline V gene, CDR1 is GTSNPN and CDR2 is SVGIG (reference sequence). The CDR3 runs 14 residues. Trimming cost V 5 bases and J 2 bases; bases outside gene matches: 6. The chain's CDR3 is CAWGGQGTPYEQYF. In DNA form, the CDR3 reads TGTGCCTGGGGGGGACAGGGGACCCCCTACGAGCAGTACTTC.

The J gene is TRBJ1-3, the V gene TRBV25-1; D unclear. The CDR3 runs 14 residues. Germline CDR1 and CDR2: MGHDK and SYGVNS. V gave up 4 bases and J gave up 0 bases, with 7 bases separating them. CDR3 residues: CASSADLSGNTIYF. In DNA, the CDR3 is TGTGCCAGCAGTGCGGACCTCTCTGGAAACACCATATATTTT.

J is TRBJ1-1 and V is TRBV2; perhaps TRBD1 as D (5 bases). The CDR3 has 13 residues. Germline V gene sequence: CDR1 SNHLY, CDR2 FYNNEI. V was clipped by 4 bases and J by 7 bases, with 13 bases between them. This chain's CDR3 is CASSGGGTGEAFF. In nucleotides, the CDR3 is TGTGCCAGCAGTGGCGGGGGAACCGGTGAAGCTTTCTTT.

This rearrangement joins TRBV5-1 to TRBJ2-7; no definite D call. Looked up from germline, CDR1 is SGHRS and CDR2 is YFSETQ. The CDR3 is 15 amino acids. Trimming left V 0 bases short and J 2 bases short, with 12 bases between. CDR3 protein: CASSLGRRAAYEQYF. For the CDR3, the DNA is TGCGCCAGCAGCTTGGGACGAAGGGCTGCCTACGAGCAGTACTTC.

This chain connects TRBV5-1 to TRBJ1-5; TRBD1 is a possible D gene (5 bases). V lost 1 base, J lost 1 base, and 9 bases lay in between. Germline V gene sequence: CDR1 SGHRS, CDR2 YFSETQ. There are 15 residues in the CDR3. The CDR3 sequence is CASSLFGASNQPQHF. As DNA, the CDR3 is TGCGCCAGCAGCTTGTTCGGGGCGAGCAATCAGCCCCAGCATTTT.

This chain uses TRBV4-3 with TRBJ2-2, with 7 bases fitting TRBD2. The CDR3 runs 17 residues. The J segment lost 4 bases and the V segment lost 0 bases, leaving 8 bases of the junction unmatched. The germline V gene encodes CDR1 LGHNA and CDR2 YSLEER. The CDR3 DNA reads as TGCGCCAGCAGCCAAGATTACCGGGGGGTCGTCACCGGGGAGCTGTTTTTT. It codes for CASSQDYRGVVTGELFF.

The chain couples TRBV7-9 to TRBJ1-2, with TRBD1 matching over 11 bases. The CDR3 has 15 amino acids. J was trimmed by 2 bases and V by 5 bases; bases with no gene match: 4. CDR1 SEHNR and CDR2 FQNEAQ come from the germline V gene (reference sequence). DNA of the CDR3: TGTGCCAGCAGCCCTGGGACAGGGGGAAACTATGGCTACACCTTC. It encodes CASSPGTGGNYGYTF.